Listed below are T cell receptor beta chains from one sample, sequenced in a study of regulatory T cells in long-lasting Graves disease. In TCRdb, the multiplex PCR reads were re-called with MiXCR into one record per CDR3 protein. The sample yields 350,000 to 550,000 distinct CDR3 sequences, 15% to 20% seen once. This same sample was also taken into another study, of T cells in Graves' hyperthyroidism and ophthalmopathy.

Sequencing was performed on peripheral blood mononuclear cells (PBMCs), taken at new diagnosis, from a patient treated with antithyroid drugs. The source is a woman under 30 with Graves disease. The CDR3 runs from the conserved cysteine through the conserved F or W.

TRBV2	TRBJ2-1	CASSAIASGRVNEQFF
TRBV7-3	TRBJ2-2	CASSLQDRGLGGELFF
TRBV6-5	TRBJ2-1	CASSYGLATYNEQFF
TRBV20-1	TRBJ1-5	CSANGQYKNQPQHF
TRBV4-3	TRBJ1-6	CASSQQIVTGNSPLHF
TRBV28	TRBJ2-2	CASSPPSGPNTGELFF
TRBV4-1	TRBJ2-2	CASSQETGRGELFF
TRBV10-3	TRBJ1-3	CASRSTASGNTIYF
TRBV9	TRBJ2-3	CASSVEGTFSTDTQYF
TRBV19	TRBJ1-5	CASKTLNSNQPQHF
TRBV20-1	TRBJ2-7	CSAKHRDRGYEQYF
TRBV10-3	TRBJ2-1	CAISEEMTLNNEQFF
TRBV4-1	TRBJ1-1	CASSPTPLNTEAFF
TRBV6-1	TRBJ1-2	CASVRNQGGWGGYTF
TRBV27	TRBJ1-2	CASSPDRANYGYTF
TRBV3-1	TRBJ2-3	CASSRHPRRGTQYF
TRBV19	TRBJ1-5	CASRRQDLSTQHF
TRBV7-9	TRBJ2-3	CASSALAGVTDTQYF
TRBV6-1	TRBJ2-1	CASSPSGPYNEQFF
TRBV7-2	TRBJ2-1	CASSVLLYQETQFF
TRBV27	TRBJ2-3	CASSLLAGPSTDTQYF
TRBV3-1	TRBJ2-3	CASSHLAGGPLDTQYF
TRBV29-1	TRBJ2-7	CSVVRDWNSYEQYF
TRBV28	TRBJ2-5	CASSSSPGQIQETQYF
TRBV7-6	TRBJ2-3	CASSPYRQMGQYF
TRBV5-1	TRBJ2-1	CASSDGGRGTYDEQFF
TRBV28	TRBJ2-2	CASRVPPRDRGLSTGELFF
TRBV2	TRBJ2-7	CASTSGTWEEQYF
TRBV7-2	TRBJ1-2	CASSIPGYGYTF
TRBV6-2/TRBV6-3	TRBJ2-7	CASSVGGFDPSYEQYF
TRBV9	TRBJ1-2	CASSRAGGTDGYTF
TRBV6-1	TRBJ1-2	CASSDEYVYGYTF
TRBV14	TRBJ2-7	CASSQVQGGPLEQYF
TRBV5-6	TRBJ2-7	CASSRGGQGAFYEQYF
TRBV4-2	.	CASSQDFGGVGYEQYF
TRBV11-2	TRBJ2-1	CASSSSPWSAGGPPTSYNEQFF
TRBV5-1	TRBJ2-7	CASSVGQAGPYEQYF
TRBV7-2	TRBJ2-7	CASRLQGSSSYEQYF
TRBV20-1	TRBJ1-1	CSAESDRGLGTEAFF
TRBV20-1	TRBJ2-3	CSAIRGTSGRAIDTQYF
TRBV29-1	TRBJ2-1	CSAASSVSYNEQFF
TRBV10-3	TRBJ2-5	CATLNRGSQETQYF
TRBV28	TRBJ1-4	CASSTLQATNEKLFF
TRBV19	TRBJ2-7	CASSPAGTGSYEQYF
TRBV20-1	TRBJ2-7	CSAIEAWAGSMNEQYF
TRBV27	TRBJ2-7	CASSLSGSGSYEQYF
TRBV19	TRBJ2-1	CASSRGGRNNEQFF
TRBV28	TRBJ2-1	CASSLIQGFYNEQFF
TRBV15	TRBJ1-1	CATSDRRDTEAFF
TRBV7-2	TRBJ1-2	CASSLIGQRNYGYTF
TRBV10-3	TRBJ2-1	CATLAGGGFWEQFF
TRBV18	TRBJ2-7	CASSPNSLAGEQYF
TRBV9	TRBJ2-1	CASALGTADEQFF
TRBV4-1	TRBJ2-7	CASSRDPWTFSYEQYF
TRBV11-3	TRBJ1-2	CASSVGDNYGYTF
TRBV7-2	TRBJ1-1	CASSSIGPGVITEAFF
TRBV28	TRBJ1-3	CASQLGDSGNTIYF
TRBV11-3	TRBJ2-1	CASSLGTSNTNEQFF